Sequencing of this TCR beta chain was carried out in a study of human T cells and chemical hapten exposure. Turning to the study itself: Per-sample TCR yield variability stemmed mainly from small pooled library volume differences.

V lost 0 bases to trimming and J lost 4 bases; unmatched junction nucleotides: 8. Germline V gives CDR1 LGHDT, CDR2 YNNKEL (reference sequence). The CDR3 loop spans 17 amino acids. Individual cDNA molecules each carried unique molecular identifiers attached by the library. Using its own MiXCR run on the RACE reads, TCRdb lists one record per CDR3 protein. The table lists about 130,000 distinct CDR3 sequences, more than 7.5% of them singletons. Indicated time point: healthy volunteer bleed at 2 weeks. Unfractionated whole blood yielded the extracted total RNA. The chain employs TRBV3-1 and TRBJ2-3; TRBD2 matches 9 bases. The TCR sequence derives from a male donor in good health. Some clones in this sample may be carry-over from other donors' samples. The material sequenced was whole blood. In DNA, the CDR3 is TGTGCCAGCAGCCAAGATGTGGCGGGAGGGCCCCCAGATACGCAGTATTTT. It translates to CASSQDVAGGPPDTQYF.